This T cell receptor beta chain came from a study of technical replicates of blood from several donors. The germline gives CDR1 SGHRS, CDR2 YFSETQ. V was clipped by 4 bases and J by 3 bases, with 13 bases between them. The CDR3 is made up of 14 amino acids. This clone has just one count. Sequencing used immunoSEQ multiplex PCR; TCRdb keeps in-frame clones, though not all of them. The repertoire holds 50,000 to 70,000 clones, with approximately 86% as singletons. The clonotype was recovered from a human donor in good health. Some clones in this sample may be carry-over from other donors' samples. What was sequenced was PBMCs. The chain employs TRBV5-1 and TRBJ2-5, with a possible D match to TRBD2 (6 bases). The CDR3 here is CASSKAGREETQYF. Here the CDR3 DNA reads TGCGCCAGCAGCAAGGCGGGGCGGGAAGAGACCCAGTACTTC.